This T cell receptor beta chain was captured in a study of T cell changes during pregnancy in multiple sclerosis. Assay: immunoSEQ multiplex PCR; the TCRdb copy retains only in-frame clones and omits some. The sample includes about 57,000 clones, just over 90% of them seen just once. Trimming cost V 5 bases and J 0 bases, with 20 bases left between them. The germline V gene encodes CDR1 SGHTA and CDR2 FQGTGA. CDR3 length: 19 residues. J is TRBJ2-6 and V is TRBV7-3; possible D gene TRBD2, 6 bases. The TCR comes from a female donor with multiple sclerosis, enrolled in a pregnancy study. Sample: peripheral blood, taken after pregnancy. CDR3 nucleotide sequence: TGTGCCAGCAGCCCATGGGCGGCGGGGCCCAACTCTGGGGCCAACGTCCTGACTTTC. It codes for CASSPWAAGPNSGANVLTF. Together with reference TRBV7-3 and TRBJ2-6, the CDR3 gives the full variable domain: GAGVSQTPSNKVTEKGKYVELRCDPISGHTALYWYRQSLGQGPEFLIYFQGTGAADDSGLPNDRFFAVRPEGSVSTLKIQRTERGDSAVYLCASSPWAAGPNSGANVLTFGAGSRLTVL.